This T cell receptor beta chain was captured by sequencing in a study of blood T cell repertoires in COVID-19. Methods used by the authors: Amplification from reference gene primers served as the basis for estimated nucleated cell counts. Data came from immunoSEQ multiplex PCR; TCRdb stores just in-frame clones and leaves some out. From that table come the V and J calls and clone size; the DNA was used to work out D and trimming. The data contain 87,000 or so clones, roughly 84% of them singletons. CDR1 is MDHEN, CDR2 SYDVKM, per germline. V gave up 6 bases and J gave up 5 bases, with 17 bases separating them. The CDR3 has 15 amino acids. During active infection, Seattle patients enrolled and were then monitored through disease.

This chain uses TRBV28 with TRBJ2-4, with D maybe TRBD1 (5 bases). Sample: peripheral blood. The TCR comes from a woman aged 80 or over with COVID-19, enrolled during active disease. CDR3 coding DNA: TGTGCCAGCAGAGACTCACGACAGCCTGAAAACATTCAGTACTTC. Its protein is CASRDSRQPENIQYF.